This T cell receptor beta chain was captured by sequencing in a study of OX40 agonist ivuxolimab in advanced cancers. The data were produced by immunoSEQ multiplex PCR, yet TCRdb's version contains in-frame clones alone and is incomplete. This sample carries about 83,000 clones, about 80% of them seen once, and the ten largest clones take roughly 1.9%. The V gene lost 3 bases and the J gene lost 3 bases, with 12 bases spanning the gap. Germline V gene sequence: CDR1 LNHNV, CDR2 YYDKDF (reference sequence). The CDR3 totals 14 residues. The receptor's source is an adult with an advanced solid tumor such as melanoma, head and neck, liver or kidney cancer. The sequencing here drew on CD4+ or CD8+ T cells sorted from blood, taken in a trial of the OX40 agonist ivuxolimab. The rearrangement links TRBV15 to TRBJ2-7, with unresolved D. The CDR3 DNA reads TGTGCCACCAGCAGCTTACCCCTCAACTACGAGCAGTACTTC. Amino acid sequence: CATSSLPLNYEQYF.